Listed below are T cell receptor beta chains from one sample, sequenced in a study of OX40 agonist ivuxolimab in advanced cancers. Profiling relied on immunoSEQ multiplex PCR, and the TCRdb table lists in-frame clones only, not all of them. The sample consists of 50,000 to 70,000 clones, approximately 79% of them appearing once. Here the sequenced sample was CD4+ or CD8+ T cells sorted from blood, taken in a trial of the OX40 agonist ivuxolimab. These TCRs come from an adult with an advanced solid tumor such as melanoma, head and neck, liver or kidney cancer. Each CDR3 is given with its conserved first and last residue. Fields, in order: clone size, J gene, V gene, D gene, CDR3 DNA, CDR3 protein. The D gene is left open where the match is weak. Only some rows state a clone size, as once, few, many or a class for expanded clones.

>.|TRBJ2-1|TRBV18|.
TGTGCCAGCTCACCACGAGCCAGCCATTACAATGAGCAGTTCTTC
CASSPRASHYNEQFF
>.|TRBJ1-1|TRBV7-8|.
TGTGCCAGCAGCTGGGGGTGGGGTACTGAAGCTTTCTTT
CASSWGWGTEAFF
>.|TRBJ1-3|TRBV7-6|TRBD1
TGTGCCAGCAGCCCTAGTGGGACAGATGGAAACACCATATATTTT
CASSPSGTDGNTIYF
>.|TRBJ1-4|TRBV19|TRBD1
TGTGCCAGTATTCCTCCGGGGACAGGGGGCCAAAAACTGTTTTTT
CASIPPGTGGQKLFF
>.|TRBJ2-7|TRBV28|TRBD2
TGTGCCAGCAGCCTACTTGGTGGGAGGGCTCCCTACGAGCAGTACTTC
CASSLLGGRAPYEQYF
>.|TRBJ2-7|TRBV18|.
TGTGCCAGCTCACCCGGAGCCCGCTACGAGCAGTACTTC
CASSPGARYEQYF
>few|TRBJ1-1|TRBV4-1|.
TGCGCCAGCAGCCAACCGGGCACAGGGAGAGAAGCTTTCTTT
CASSQPGTGREAFF
>few|TRBJ1-6|TRBV2|TRBD1
TGTGCCAGCAGGGGACAGGGGTCCTATAATTCACCCCTCCACTTT
CASRGQGSYNSPLHF
>.|TRBJ2-7|TRBV15|.
TGTGCCACCAGCAGACAGGGAGGTGGATCCTACGAGCAGTACTTC
CATSRQGGGSYEQYF
>few|TRBJ1-4|TRBV5-1|TRBD1
TGCGCCAGCAGCTGGCCACAGGGGGCCCCGGGGGAAAAACTGTTTTTT
CASSWPQGAPGEKLFF
>.|TRBJ2-5|TRBV28|.
TGTGCCAGCAGTTTAGCTGGACCGGGGACCCAGTACTTC
CASSLAGPGTQYF
>.|TRBJ2-5|TRBV18|.
TGTGCCAGCTCACCACGGCTCATAGCGGCCCCGGAGGAGACCCAGTACTTC
CASSPRLIAAPEETQYF
>once|TRBJ2-2|TRBV19|.
TGTGCCAGTATTAGGACAGCACCCGGGACTACACTAACCGGGGAGCTGTTTTTT
CASIRTAPGTTLTGELFF
>.|TRBJ1-4|TRBV2|.
TGTGCCAGCAGTCGCCAGGGGTGGGATGAAAAACTGTTTTTT
CASSRQGWDEKLFF
>once|TRBJ2-6|TRBV5-4|TRBD1
TGTGCCAGCAGGTTTTGGACAGGGGGCGGTGGGGCCAACGTCCTGACTTTC
CASRFWTGGGGANVLTF
>.|TRBJ2-1|TRBV11-3|.
TGTGCCAGCAGCGGGGTAGGGAATGGGCAGTTCTTC
CASSGVGNGQFF
>.|TRBJ2-5|TRBV7-2|.
TGTGCCAGCAGCTTTCAAACTCTGGTCGGGGAGACCCAGTACTTC
CASSFQTLVGETQYF
>.|TRBJ1-3|TRBV28|TRBD1
TGTGCCAGCAGTTCTCCGGGACAGGGAAACACCATATATTTT
CASSSPGQGNTIYF
>once|TRBJ2-6|TRBV7-8|.
TGTGCCAGCAGCCCCAAGTCGGCAGGCGATAGCTCTGGGGCCAACGTCCTGACTTTC
CASSPKSAGDSSGANVLTF
>once|TRBJ2-1|TRBV27|TRBD2
TGTGCCAGCAGCCAGACTAGCGGGAGTTACAATGAGCAGTTCTTC
CASSQTSGSYNEQFF
>.|TRBJ2-7|TRBV2|.
TGTGCCGGGGCACGGTCAGGGGTCCCCTACGAGCAGTACTTC
CAGARSGVPYEQYF
>few|TRBJ2-7|TRBV7-8|TRBD1
TGTGCCAGCAGCAGGGGACAGGACTACGAGCAGTACTTC
CASSRGQDYEQYF
>.|TRBJ2-7|TRBV28|.
TGTGCCAGCGGAAGGGACTTTTACGAGCAGTACTTC
CASGRDFYEQYF
>once|TRBJ2-1|TRBV2|TRBD2
TGTGCCAGCAGTCTTAGCCGCGGGAGGGGTAACAATGAGCAGTTCTTC
CASSLSRGRGNNEQFF
>.|TRBJ2-5|TRBV28|.
TGTGCCAGCATCTCCTCGAGGCGGGGAACCCAAGAGACCCAGTACTTC
CASISSRRGTQETQYF
>.|TRBJ2-1|TRBV7-3|TRBD2
TGTGCCAGCAGCGTTAACCAGGCCGGCGGGAGGGAGCAGTTCTTC
CASSVNQAGGREQFF
>.|TRBJ1-2|TRBV6-5|.
TGTGCCAGCAGTTCTGGAGGGGGGACTCAGGATGGCTACACCTTC
CASSSGGGTQDGYTF
>.|TRBJ2-5|TRBV27|TRBD2
TGTGCCAGCAGTTCGGGACTAGCGGGAGTTCCGACCCAGTACTTC
CASSSGLAGVPTQYF
>.|TRBJ2-1|TRBV5-6|.
TGTGCCAGCAGCTTCAGGCAGAGCTCCTACAATGAGCAGTTCTTC
CASSFRQSSYNEQFF
>.|TRBJ2-5|TRBV5-5|.
TGTGCCAGCAGCTTGGGGGTGGTGTCTAGAGGGCAAGAGACCCAGTACTTC
CASSLGVVSRGQETQYF
>.|TRBJ2-1|TRBV9|TRBD1
TGTGCCAGCAGCGCCAGGCTGGGGACAGAATCCTACAATGAGCAGTTCTTC
CASSARLGTESYNEQFF
>.|TRBJ1-4|TRBV5-5|.
TGTGCCAGCAGCCCCTGGGGGGTTGCACAGAGGAATGAAAAACTGTTTTTT
CASSPWGVAQRNEKLFF
>.|TRBJ1-2|TRBV15|.
TGTGCCACCAGCAGAGATCTCTATGGCTACACCTTC
CATSRDLYGYTF
>.|TRBJ2-1|TRBV10-3|.
TGTGCCACCAAGATAGACCGGACCTACAATGAGCAGTTCTTC
CATKIDRTYNEQFF
>.|TRBJ1-2|TRBV5-1|.
TGCGCCAGCAGCTACAGGGAACACAACTATGGCTACACCTTC
CASSYREHNYGYTF
>.|TRBJ1-5|TRBV10-3|.
TGTGCCATCAGTGAGTCGACAGACCCTAGCAATCAGCCCCAGCATTTT
CAISESTDPSNQPQHF
>.|TRBJ1-5|TRBV28|.
TGTGCCAGCAGATATAGCAATCAGCCCCAGCATTTT
CASRYSNQPQHF
>.|TRBJ2-1|TRBV15|.
TGTGCCACCAGCCCTCATCTCGCCGGGATAATATTATTTGGTGAGCAGTTCTTC
CATSPHLAGIILFGEQFF
>few|TRBJ2-7|TRBV4-1|.
TGCGCCAGCAGCCCTACCACCGGGGCTAGGGCGATAATCTACGAGCAGTACTTC
CASSPTTGARAIIYEQYF
>.|TRBJ2-7|TRBV7-3|TRBD2
TGTGCCAGCAGTCTACTAGCGGGGCACCCCTACGAGCAGTACTTC
CASSLLAGHPYEQYF
>.|TRBJ2-7|TRBV7-2|.
TGTGCCAGCAGCTTAGCGGGACACGGCTACGAGCAGTACTTC
CASSLAGHGYEQYF
>.|TRBJ2-1|TRBV29-1|.
TGCAGCACCTTCGCGGGTGAGCAGTTCTTC
CSTFAGEQFF
>few|TRBJ2-1|TRBV6-5|TRBD2
TGTGCCAGCACTCTACGGACTAGCGGGGCCAATGAGCAGTTCTTC
CASTLRTSGANEQFF
>.|TRBJ2-2|TRBV19|.
TGTGCCAGTAGCACAACCCCGAACACCGGGGAGCTGTTTTTT
CASSTTPNTGELFF
>.|TRBJ2-7|TRBV10-3|.
TGTGCCATTAAGGGTAGCTCCTACGAGCAGTACTTC
CAIKGSSYEQYF
>.|TRBJ1-5|TRBV7-9|.
TGTGCCAGCAGTCTCCAGGGTAATGGGAATCAGCCCCAGCATTTT
CASSLQGNGNQPQHF
>.|TRBJ2-5|TRBV5-1|.
TGCGCCAGCAGCTTGGCTAGTACCCCAGAAGAGACCCAGTACTTC
CASSLASTPEETQYF
>once|TRBJ2-3|TRBV7-3|.
TGTGCCAGCAGCTTAGGGTCTAGCTCGGGTACGCAGTATTTT
CASSLGSSSGTQYF
>.|TRBJ2-7|TRBV5-5|TRBD1
TGTGCCAGCAGCGACGGGACAGGGGCTCCTTACGAGCAGTACTTC
CASSDGTGAPYEQYF
>once|TRBJ1-6|TRBV6-1|.
TGTGCCAGCAGTTATATCCGGGATGGATCACCCCTCCACTTT
CASSYIRDGSPLHF
>.|TRBJ1-1|TRBV15|.
TGTGCCACCAGCAGAGTGGGGAAGGATGCTTTCTTT
CATSRVGKDAFF
>.|TRBJ2-1|TRBV7-3|TRBD2
TGTGCCAGCAGCCGACTAGCGGGCGACTACAATGAGCAGTTCTTC
CASSRLAGDYNEQFF
>.|TRBJ2-1|TRBV11-1|TRBD2
TGTGCCATTTCTAGCGGGGGGGCCAGGGATGAGCAGTTCTTC
CAISSGGARDEQFF
>.|TRBJ2-2|TRBV5-4|TRBD1
TGTGCCAGCAGCCCCCCGGGACAGTACACCGGGGAGCTGTTTTTT
CASSPPGQYTGELFF
>.|TRBJ2-5|TRBV6-6|.
TGTGCCAGCAAAGGGGGATACCAAGAGACCCAGTACTTC
CASKGGYQETQYF
>.|TRBJ1-1|TRBV2|TRBD1
TGTGCCAGCAGGCGCACGGGACAGTTGAACACTGAAGCTTTCTTT
CASRRTGQLNTEAFF
>.|TRBJ2-5|TRBV19|TRBD1
TGTGCCAGTAGTATAGGACAGGGACAAGAGACCCAGTACTTC
CASSIGQGQETQYF
>.|TRBJ2-1|TRBV7-7|.
TGTGCTAGCAGCTTATTCGGGGGCGCCAATGAGCAGTTCTTC
CASSLFGGANEQFF
>.|TRBJ2-1|TRBV27|.
TGTGCCAGCAGTACCACCGGGGGCCCGCAGTTCTTC
CASSTTGGPQFF